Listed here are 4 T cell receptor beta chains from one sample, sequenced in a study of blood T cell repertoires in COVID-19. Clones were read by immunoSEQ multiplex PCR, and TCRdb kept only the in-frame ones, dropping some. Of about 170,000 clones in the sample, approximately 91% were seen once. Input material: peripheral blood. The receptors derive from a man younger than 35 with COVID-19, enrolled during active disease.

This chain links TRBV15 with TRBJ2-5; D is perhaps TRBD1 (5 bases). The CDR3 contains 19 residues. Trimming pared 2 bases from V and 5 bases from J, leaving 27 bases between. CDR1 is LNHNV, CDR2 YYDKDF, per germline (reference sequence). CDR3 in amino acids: CATSRSGGMPEGALETQYF. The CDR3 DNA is TGTGCCACCAGCAGATCGGGCGGAATGCCGGAAGGGGCGCTGGAGACCCAGTACTTC.

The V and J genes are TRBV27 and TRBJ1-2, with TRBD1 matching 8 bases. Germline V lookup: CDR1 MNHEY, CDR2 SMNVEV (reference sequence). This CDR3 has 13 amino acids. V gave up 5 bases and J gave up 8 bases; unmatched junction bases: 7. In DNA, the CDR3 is TGTGCCAGCAGTCCCGGACAGGGATACGGCTACACCTTC. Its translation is CASSPGQGYGYTF.

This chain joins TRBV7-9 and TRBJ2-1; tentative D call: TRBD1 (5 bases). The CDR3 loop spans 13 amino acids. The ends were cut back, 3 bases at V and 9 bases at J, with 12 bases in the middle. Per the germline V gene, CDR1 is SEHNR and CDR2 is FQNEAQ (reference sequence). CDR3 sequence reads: CASSLLSGSEQFF. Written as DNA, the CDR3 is TGTGCCAGCAGCTTGTTGTCAGGGTCTGAGCAGTTCTTC.

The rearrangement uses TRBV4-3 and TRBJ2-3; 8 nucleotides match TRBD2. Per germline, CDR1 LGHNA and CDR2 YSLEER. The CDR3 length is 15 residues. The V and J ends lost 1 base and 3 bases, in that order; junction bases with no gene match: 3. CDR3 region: CASSQGGTRTDTQYF. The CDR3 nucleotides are TGCGCCAGCAGCCAAGGGGGGACTAGAACAGATACGCAGTATTTT.